What follows is one TCR beta chain and its context. V shed 1 base and J shed 6 bases, with 15 bases lying between them. Looked up from germline, CDR1 is SGHTA and CDR2 is FQGTGA. This CDR3 is 16 amino acids long. These data come from a study of T-cell reconstitution after alpha-beta-depleted transplantation in children. Unique molecular identifiers were used in preparing the TCRbeta library. TCRdb used MiXCR to reprocess the PCR reads, holding one entry per CDR3 protein. Found here are approximately 490,000 distinct CDR3 sequences, about an eighth of them singletons; the top ten hold over 5.5%. This chain joins TRBV7-3 and TRBJ2-2, with D perhaps being TRBD1 or TRBD2 (5 bases each). The receptor was derived from a human donor who donated a stem cell graft to a child with combined immunodeficiency. Material: PBMCs from the stem cell graft donor, obtained from the stem cell graft. The CDR3 here is CASSLIGARTAGELFF. CDR3 in DNA: TGTGCCAGCAGCTTAATCGGGGCGCGGACCGCCGGGGAGCTGTTTTTT.